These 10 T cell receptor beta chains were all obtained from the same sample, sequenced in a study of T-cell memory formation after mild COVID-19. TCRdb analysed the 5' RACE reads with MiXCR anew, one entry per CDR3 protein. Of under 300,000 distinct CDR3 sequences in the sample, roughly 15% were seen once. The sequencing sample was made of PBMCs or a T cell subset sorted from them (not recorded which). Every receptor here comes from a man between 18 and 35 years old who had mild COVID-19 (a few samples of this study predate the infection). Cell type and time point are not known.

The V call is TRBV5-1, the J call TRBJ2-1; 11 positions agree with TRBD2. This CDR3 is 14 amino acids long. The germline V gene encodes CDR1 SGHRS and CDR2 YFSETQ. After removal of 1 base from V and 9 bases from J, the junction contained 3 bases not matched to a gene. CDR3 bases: TGCGCCAGCAGCTTGCGAGGGACTAGCGGTGAGCAGTTCTTC. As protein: CASSLRGTSGEQFF.

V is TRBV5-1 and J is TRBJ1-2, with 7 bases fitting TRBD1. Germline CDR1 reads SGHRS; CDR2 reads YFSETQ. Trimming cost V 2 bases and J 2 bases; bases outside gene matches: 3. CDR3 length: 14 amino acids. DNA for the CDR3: TGCGCCAGCAGCTTCGGGACAGCCAACTATGGCTACACCTTC. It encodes CASSFGTANYGYTF. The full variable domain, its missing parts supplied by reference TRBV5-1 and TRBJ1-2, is KAGVTQTPRYLIKTRGQQVTLSCSPISGHRSVSWYQQTPGQGLQFLFEYFSETQRNKGNFPGRFSGRQFSNSRSEMNVSTLELGDSALYLCASSFGTANYGYTFGSGTRLTVV.

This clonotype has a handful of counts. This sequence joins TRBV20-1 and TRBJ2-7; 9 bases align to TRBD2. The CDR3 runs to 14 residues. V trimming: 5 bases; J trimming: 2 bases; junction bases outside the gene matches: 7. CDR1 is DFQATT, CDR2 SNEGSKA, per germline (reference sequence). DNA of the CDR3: TGCAGTGCTTTTAGCGGGGGCCTCACCTACGAGCAGTACGTC. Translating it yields CSAFSGGLTYEQYV.

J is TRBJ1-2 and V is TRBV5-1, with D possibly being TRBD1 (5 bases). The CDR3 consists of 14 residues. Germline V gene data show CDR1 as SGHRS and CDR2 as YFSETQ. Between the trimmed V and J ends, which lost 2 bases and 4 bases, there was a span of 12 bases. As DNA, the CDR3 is TGCGCCAGCAGCTTTGAGGGGCGCGGCTATGGCTACACCTTC. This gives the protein CASSFEGRGYGYTF.

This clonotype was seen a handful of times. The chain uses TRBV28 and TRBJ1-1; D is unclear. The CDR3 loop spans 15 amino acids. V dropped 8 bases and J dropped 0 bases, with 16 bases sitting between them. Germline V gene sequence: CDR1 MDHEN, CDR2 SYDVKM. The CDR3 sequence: CASGWWESMNTEAFF. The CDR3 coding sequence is TGTGCCAGCGGGTGGTGGGAATCCATGAACACTGAAGCTTTCTTT.

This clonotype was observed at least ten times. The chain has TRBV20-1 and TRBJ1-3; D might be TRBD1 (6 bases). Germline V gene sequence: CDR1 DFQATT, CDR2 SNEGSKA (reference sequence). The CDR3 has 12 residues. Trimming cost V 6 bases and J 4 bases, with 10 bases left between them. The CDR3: CSARGSGNTIYF. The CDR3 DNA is TGCAGTGCCAGGGGTTCGGGAAACACCATATATTTT.

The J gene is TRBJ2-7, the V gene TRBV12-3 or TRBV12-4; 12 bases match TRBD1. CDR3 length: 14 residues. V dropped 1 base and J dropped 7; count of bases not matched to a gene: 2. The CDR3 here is CASSLGDRGREQYF. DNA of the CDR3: TGTGCCAGCAGTTTAGGGGACAGGGGGCGAGAGCAGTACTTC.

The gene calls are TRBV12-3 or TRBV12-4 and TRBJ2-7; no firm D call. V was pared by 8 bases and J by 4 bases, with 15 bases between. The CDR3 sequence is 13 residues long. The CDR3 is CASGYSLLYEQYF. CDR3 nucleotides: TGTGCCAGCGGATACAGCTTGTTGTACGAGCAGTACTTC.

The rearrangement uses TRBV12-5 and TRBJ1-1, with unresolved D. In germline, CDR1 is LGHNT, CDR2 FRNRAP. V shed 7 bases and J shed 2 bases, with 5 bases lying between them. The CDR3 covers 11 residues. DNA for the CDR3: TGTGCTAGTGCCCGAAACACTGAAGCTTTCTTT. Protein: CASARNTEAFF.

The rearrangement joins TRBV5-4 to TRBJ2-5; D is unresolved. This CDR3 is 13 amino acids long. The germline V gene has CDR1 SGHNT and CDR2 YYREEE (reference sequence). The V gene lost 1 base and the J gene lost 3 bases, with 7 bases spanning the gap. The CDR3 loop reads CASSLKAEETQYF. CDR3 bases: TGTGCCAGCAGCTTGAAGGCCGAAGAGACCCAGTACTTC. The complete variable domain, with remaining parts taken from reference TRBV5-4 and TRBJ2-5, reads ETGVTQSPTHLIKTRGQQVTLRCSSQSGHNTVSWYQQALGQGPQFIFQYYREEENGRGNFPPRFSGLQFPNYSSELNVNALELDDSALYLCASSLKAEETQYFGPGTRLLVL.